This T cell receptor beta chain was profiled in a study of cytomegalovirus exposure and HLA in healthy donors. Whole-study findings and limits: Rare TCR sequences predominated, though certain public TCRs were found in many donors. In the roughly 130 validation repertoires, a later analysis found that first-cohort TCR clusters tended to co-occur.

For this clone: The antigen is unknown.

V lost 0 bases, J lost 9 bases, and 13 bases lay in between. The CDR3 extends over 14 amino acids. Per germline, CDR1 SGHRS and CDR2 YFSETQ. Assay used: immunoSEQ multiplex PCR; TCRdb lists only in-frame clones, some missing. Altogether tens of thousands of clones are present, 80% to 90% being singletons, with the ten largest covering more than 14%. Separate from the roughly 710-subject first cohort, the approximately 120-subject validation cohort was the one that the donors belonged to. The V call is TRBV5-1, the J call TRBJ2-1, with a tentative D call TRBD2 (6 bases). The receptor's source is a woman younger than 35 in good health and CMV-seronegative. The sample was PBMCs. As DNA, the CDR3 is TGCGCCAGCAGCTTGGATCTGGCCGGGGGTGAGCAGTTCTTC. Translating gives CASSLDLAGGEQFF.